This T cell receptor beta chain was sequenced in a study of OX40 agonist ivuxolimab in advanced cancers. TCRdb's table, derived via immunoSEQ multiplex PCR, lists solely in-frame clones and lacks some. In the table there are about 29,000 clones, around 79% of which are singletons. The V gene's germline CDR1 is MNHEY and CDR2 SVGAGI. CDR3 size: 13 residues. The V end was cut by 6 bases, the J end by 0 bases, with 8 bases between. This TCR was recovered from an adult with an advanced solid tumor such as melanoma, head and neck, liver or kidney cancer. V gene TRBV6-5 combines with J gene TRBJ1-1; no clear D gene. The source material was CD4+ or CD8+ T cells sorted from blood, sampled in a trial of the OX40 agonist ivuxolimab. CDR3 DNA sequence: TGTGCCAGCAGACTGACGGTGAACACTGAAGCTTTCTTT. It encodes CASRLTVNTEAFF.